The 20 T cell receptor beta chains given below trace back to one sample, sequenced in a study of blood T cell repertoires in COVID-19 (dated by TCRdb to the early 2020s). The method behind the library was the immunoSEQ multiplex PCR assay. TCRdb took over this immuneACCESS table, retaining in-frame rearrangements with V and J assigned. Such tables are incomplete; in checked studies, under half of the missing clones stem from an unresolved V gene, and the remainder is unexplained. A total of hundreds of thousands of clones appear in this sample, 86% of them only once. The ten largest clones represent approximately 3% of the sample. The sequenced sample was PBMCs or T cells enriched from blood (not recorded which). These receptors all come from a woman in her 50s in a cohort exposed to, infected with or recovered from COVID-19 (not recorded which).

This clone turned up a few times. This rearrangement joins TRBV3-1 (or the pseudogene TRBV3-2) to TRBJ1-5; D is perhaps TRBD1 (6 bases). The V gene's germline CDR1 is LGHDT and CDR2 YNNKEL (reference sequence). The CDR3 loop spans 15 amino acids. V gave up 1 base and J gave up 2 bases, with 9 bases separating them. The CDR3 spells CASSQVRGGNQPQHF. CDR3 in DNA: TGTGCCAGCAGCCAAGTCAGGGGTGGCAATCAGCCCCAGCATTTT.

The V gene is TRBV5-1, the J gene TRBJ1-2; 8 nucleotides match TRBD1. V was pared by 1 base and J by 7 bases, with 3 bases of the junction left unmatched. From germline, CDR1 is SGHRS and CDR2 YFSETQ. CDR3 length: 13 amino acids. As DNA, the CDR3 is TGCGCCAGCAGCTTGAAAGACAGGGGTGGCTACACCTTC. Its translation: CASSLKDRGGYTF. The full variable domain, with the rest looked up from reference TRBV5-1 and TRBJ1-2, is KAGVTQTPRYLIKTRGQQVTLSCSPISGHRSVSWYQQTPGQGLQFLFEYFSETQRNKGNFPGRFSGRQFSNSRSEMNVSTLELGDSALYLCASSLKDRGGYTFGSGTRLTVV.

V usage is TRBV4-2 and J usage is TRBJ1-6; the D gene is possibly TRBD1 (6 bases). Germline V gene sequence: CDR1 LGHNA, CDR2 YNFKEQ. This CDR3 is built from 16 residues. V shed 1 base and J shed 9 bases, with 16 bases lying between them. The CDR3 region has the DNA TGTGCCAGCAGCCAAGCCACAGGGCTTATAGGTTCACCCCTCCACTTT. This encodes CASSQATGLIGSPLHF.

The V and J genes are TRBV18 and TRBJ2-3, with 10 bases identical to TRBD1. The germline V gene has CDR1 KGHSH and CDR2 LQKENI. There are 17 residues in the CDR3. V lost 1 base to trimming and J lost 2 bases; unmatched junction nucleotides: 6. The DNA for the CDR3 is TGTGCCAGCTCACCACGGGACAGGGGAAGGGCCACAGATACGCAGTATTTT. It encodes CASSPRDRGRATDTQYF. The full variable domain, its missing parts supplied by reference TRBV18 and TRBJ2-3, is NAGVMQNPRHLVRRRGQEARLRCSPMKGHSHVYWYRQLPEEGLKFMVYLQKENIIDESGMPKERFSAEFPKEGPSILRIQQVVRGDSAAYFCASSPRDRGRATDTQYFGPGTRLTVL.

The V call is TRBV6-2 or TRBV6-3, the J call TRBJ1-1; D is perhaps TRBD1 (5 bases). The CDR3 is 16 residues long. CDR1 is MNHEY and CDR2 is SVGEGT in the germline V gene. Between the trimmed V and J ends, which lost 2 bases and 0 bases, there was a span of 13 bases. Here the CDR3 reads CASSYGATIMNTEAFF. DNA of the CDR3: TGTGCCAGCAGTTACGGGGCCACTATCATGAACACTGAAGCTTTCTTT.

CDR3 protein: CASKIQGADGYTF. The CDR3 DNA is TGTGCCAGCAAAATACAGGGGGCAGATGGCTACACCTTC. The chain employs TRBV6-6 and TRBJ1-2, with TRBD1 matching 9 bases. CDR3 length: 13 residues. Trimming removed 7 bases from V and 6 bases from J; junction bases left unmatched: 6. From germline, CDR1 is MNHNY and CDR2 SVGAGI (reference sequence).

The chain uses TRBV4-2 and TRBJ2-3; D not certain. Germline CDR1 LGHNA, CDR2 YNFKEQ. Trimming pared 3 bases from V and 3 bases from J, leaving 13 bases between. There are 15 residues in the CDR3. The CDR3 loop reads CASSHALLSTDTQYF. CDR3 in DNA: TGTGCCAGCAGCCACGCCCTACTGTCTACAGATACGCAGTATTTT.

The chain links TRBV9 to TRBJ1-2; D gene unclear. With 0 bases removed from V and 1 base from J, the gap between germline ends came to 4 bases. The CDR3 is made up of 13 amino acids. Germline CDR1 is SGDLS and CDR2 is YYNGEE. The DNA of the CDR3 is TGTGCCAGCAGCGTAGTAGATAACTATGGCTACACCTTC. Protein product: CASSVVDNYGYTF.

This clone was observed once. The rearrangement links TRBV15 to TRBJ1-5, with D perhaps TRBD1 (5 bases). This CDR3 contains 16 residues. Germline V gene data show CDR1 as LNHNV and CDR2 as YYDKDF (reference sequence). Trimming pared 5 bases from V and 0 bases from J, leaving 14 bases between. The CDR3 nucleotides are TGTGCCACCAGCCCACGGAGACAGACTAGCAATCAGCCCCAGCATTTT. Amino acid sequence: CATSPRRQTSNQPQHF.

The rearrangement links TRBV11-2 to TRBJ1-2, with 7 bases matching TRBD1. Germline loops: CDR1 SGHAT, CDR2 FQNNGV. With 5 bases clipped from V and 7 bases from J, the junction kept 10 bases outside the gene matches. The CDR3 runs 14 residues. Here the CDR3 reads CASSPWDSSFGYTF. CDR3 bases: TGTGCCAGCAGCCCTTGGGACAGTTCCTTTGGCTACACCTTC.

The rearrangement joins TRBV20-1 to TRBJ1-5, with 8 bases matching TRBD1. The trim removed 3 bases at V and 0 bases at J, leaving 10 bases unmatched. The CDR3 spans 17 residues. Germline V lookup: CDR1 DFQATT, CDR2 SNEGSKA (reference sequence). CDR3 sequence reads: CSASQGTGFHSNQPQHF. CDR3 nucleotides: TGCAGTGCTAGTCAGGGGACAGGATTTCATAGCAATCAGCCCCAGCATTTT.

This clone was counted only a few times. The V call is TRBV19, the J call TRBJ1-6, with D possibly TRBD1 on 5 matching bases. The CDR3 has 13 residues. Trimming stripped 5 bases from V and 8 bases from J, with 10 bases between. Germline V gives CDR1 LNHDA, CDR2 SQIVND (reference sequence). DNA for the CDR3: TGTGCCAGTAGTCGAAGGGGTGATTCACCCCTCCACTTT. It codes for CASSRRGDSPLHF.

This clone has only a few counts. This chain links TRBV4-1 with TRBJ2-2; 9 bases fit TRBD1. Trimming took 3 bases from V and 0 from J; bases not matched to a gene: 2. Germline V lookup: CDR1 MGHRA, CDR2 YSYEKL. The CDR3 consists of 16 residues. CDR3 DNA sequence: TGCGCCAGCAGCCAGTGGACAGGGGCGAACACCGGGGAGCTGTTTTTT. Its protein is CASSQWTGANTGELFF.

The rearrangement joins TRBV30 to TRBJ1-5; D is ambiguous. There are 11 residues in the CDR3. Trimming removed 5 bases at V and 9 bases at J, with 11 bases between. Germline assignment: CDR1 GTSNPN and CDR2 SVGIG (reference sequence). The CDR3 nucleotides are TGTGCCTGGGGTTCAGCGGCGCCCCAGCATTTT. It specifies CAWGSAAPQHF.

The gene calls are TRBV5-8 and TRBJ1-2, with 7 bases lining up with TRBD1. CDR3 size: 15 residues. V lost 4 bases, J lost 2 bases, and 8 bases stayed unmatched. Looked up from germline, CDR1 is SGHTS and CDR2 is YDEGEE. CDR3 loop: CASSRSQGSNYGYTF. The CDR3 bases are TGTGCCAGCAGCCGATCACAGGGGTCGAACTATGGCTACACCTTC. The full variable domain, with the rest looked up from reference TRBV5-8 and TRBJ1-2, is EAGVTQSPTHLIKTRGQQATLRCSPISGHTSVYWYQQALGLGLQFLLWYDEGEERNRGNFPPRFSGRQFPNYSSELNVNALELEDSALYLCASSRSQGSNYGYTFGSGTRLTVV.

The chain uses TRBV16 and TRBJ2-1; 9 bases are a match to TRBD1. V was clipped by 4 bases and J by 6 bases; unmatched bases: 4. The germline gives CDR1 KGHSY, CDR2 FQNENV. The CDR3 is 14 amino acids. DNA of the CDR3: TGTGCCAGCAGCCGGGACAGGGCCTCCAATGAGCAGTTCTTC. Protein sequence: CASSRDRASNEQFF.

V is TRBV30 and J is TRBJ1-1, with D unresolved. V lost 0 bases to trimming and J lost 9 bases, with 14 bases between them. Germline V gene lookup returns CDR1 GTSNPN and CDR2 SVGIG (reference sequence). The CDR3 spans 13 residues. The CDR3: CAWSVREQPKAFF. CDR3 DNA sequence: TGTGCCTGGAGTGTACGAGAACAGCCCAAAGCTTTCTTT.

CDR3 region: CASRYRGLQGEAFF. The CDR3 DNA follows: TGTGCCAGCAGGTACAGGGGGCTCCAGGGTGAAGCTTTCTTT. The chain links TRBV28 to TRBJ1-1; 9 bases fit TRBD1. From germline, CDR1 is MDHEN and CDR2 SYDVKM. V was clipped by 6 bases and J by 7 bases; unmatched bases: 9. This CDR3 is 14 amino acids long.

V gene TRBV20-1 combines with J gene TRBJ1-4, with D tentatively TRBD1 (6 bases). CDR1 and CDR2 from the germline V gene are DFQATT and SNEGSKA (reference sequence). The CDR3 runs to 11 residues. Here the CDR3 DNA reads TGCAGCGCACAAGGGGGAGAAAAACTGTTTTTT. Protein: CSAQGGEKLFF.

Here the CDR3 DNA reads TGTGCCAGTAACCCGGGCTCCTACAATGAGCAGTTCTTC. Amino acid sequence: CASNPGSYNEQFF. The chain couples TRBV19 to TRBJ2-1; D gene unclear. Germline V gene data show CDR1 as LNHDA and CDR2 as SQIVND (reference sequence). The CDR3 consists of 13 residues. Between the trimmed V and J ends, which lost 7 bases and 0 bases, there was a span of 7 bases. The full variable domain, completed using reference TRBV19 and TRBJ2-1, is DGGITQSPKYLFRKEGQNVTLSCEQNLNHDAMYWYRQDPGQGLRLIYYSQIVNDFQKGDIAEGYSVSREKKESFPLTVTSAQKNPTAFYLCASNPGSYNEQFFGPGTRLTVL.